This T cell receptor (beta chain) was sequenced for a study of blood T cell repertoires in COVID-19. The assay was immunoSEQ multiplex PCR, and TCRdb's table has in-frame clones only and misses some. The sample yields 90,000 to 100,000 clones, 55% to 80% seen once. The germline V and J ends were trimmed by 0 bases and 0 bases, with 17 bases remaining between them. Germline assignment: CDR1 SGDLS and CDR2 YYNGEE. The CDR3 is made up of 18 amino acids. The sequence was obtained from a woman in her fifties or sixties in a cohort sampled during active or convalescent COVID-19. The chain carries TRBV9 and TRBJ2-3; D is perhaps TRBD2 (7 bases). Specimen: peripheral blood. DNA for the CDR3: TGTGCCAGCAGCGTAGATGGGGGGGGCCCTCCTAGCACAGATACGCAGTATTTT. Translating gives CASSVDGGGPPSTDTQYF. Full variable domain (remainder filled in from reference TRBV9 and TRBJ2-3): DSGVTQTPKHLITATGQRVTLRCSPRSGDLSVYWYQQSLDQGLQFLIQYYNGEERAKGNILERFSAQQFPDLHSELNLSSLELGDSALYFCASSVDGGGPPSTDTQYFGPGTRLTVL.